A single T cell receptor beta chain is shown here with its context. Antigen unknown. The V gene's germline CDR1 is SGHKS and CDR2 YYEKEE (reference sequence). This CDR3 is built from 12 residues. V lost 0 bases, J lost 3 bases, and 4 bases lay in between. This specimen comes from a study of shared clonotypes between healthy human individuals. Across the study: Plates per donor: three CD4 naive, three CD4 memory, two CD8 naive, one CD8 memory.

Per the original data handling: Junction-only sequences without quality scores came from ImmunoSEQ, so filtering differed. TCRdb keeps only in-frame clones here, not all; method: immunoSEQ multiplex PCR. D and trimming were read from the DNA, whereas the V and J calls and clone size are those reported in that table. The repertoire includes a few hundred thousand clones, about 70% of them detected once, and 10% sits in the top ten. Broader study findings: Blood was the only sampled material, and tissue repertoires likely differ.

The TCR comes from a man aged 25-45 years in good health. V gene TRBV5-5 combines with J gene TRBJ2-7; D unclear. The sample taken for sequencing was memory CD4+ T cells sorted from blood. Subset reported: CD45RA-negative fraction. The CDR3 spells CASSLGNYEQYF. The CDR3 region has the DNA TGTGCCAGCAGCTTGGGCAACTACGAGCAGTACTTC. The variable domain in full, with the rest retrieved from reference TRBV5-5 and TRBJ2-7, is DAGVTQSPTHLIKTRGQQVTLRCSPISGHKSVSWYQQVLGQGPQFIFQYYEKEERGRGNFPDRFSARQFPNYSSELNVNALLLGDSALYLCASSLGNYEQYFGPGTRLTVT.